This entry concerns a single T cell receptor (beta chain). This sample is part of a study of T-cell reconstitution after alpha-beta-depleted transplantation in children. The CDR3 covers 16 residues. Between the trimmed V and J ends, which lost 5 bases and 6 bases, there was a span of 22 bases. Per the germline V gene, CDR1 is DFQATT and CDR2 is SNEGSKA (reference sequence). During its preparation, the TCRbeta library received unique molecular identifiers. One entry per CDR3 protein results from TCRdb running MiXCR on the PCR reads. The sample consists of more than 400,000 distinct CDR3 sequences, 43% of them appearing once.

The specimen comprised PBMCs, sampled before TCRalphabeta/CD19-depleted stem cell transplant. This receptor was obtained from a girl aged 2-10 years with aplastic anemia, due to receive a stem cell transplant. The chain uses TRBV20-1 and TRBJ2-2; D not resolved. This CDR3 reads CSARGYREYGAGELFF. CDR3 bases: TGCAGTGCTCGTGGGTATCGAGAATACGGCGCCGGGGAGCTGTTTTTT.